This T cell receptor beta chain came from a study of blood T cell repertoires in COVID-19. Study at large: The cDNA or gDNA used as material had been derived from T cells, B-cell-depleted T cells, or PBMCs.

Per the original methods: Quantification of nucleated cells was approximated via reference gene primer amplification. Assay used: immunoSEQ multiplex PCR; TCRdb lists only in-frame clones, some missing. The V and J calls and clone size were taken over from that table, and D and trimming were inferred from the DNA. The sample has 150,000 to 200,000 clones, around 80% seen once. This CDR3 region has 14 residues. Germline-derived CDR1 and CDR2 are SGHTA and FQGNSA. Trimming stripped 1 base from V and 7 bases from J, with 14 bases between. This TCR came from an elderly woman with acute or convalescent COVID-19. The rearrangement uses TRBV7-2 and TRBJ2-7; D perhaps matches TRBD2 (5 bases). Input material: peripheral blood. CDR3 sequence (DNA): TGTGCCAGCAGCTTAGGGGTGGGAGATGATGAGCAGTACTTC. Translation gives CASSLGVGDDEQYF.